This T cell receptor beta chain originates from a study of Ad26.COV2.S vaccination and SARS-CoV-2 variants. Study context: Dosing was one shot or two shots 56 days apart.

Libraries were prepared by immunoSEQ multiplex PCR; TCRdb keeps only in-frame clonotypes and omits some of them. Of around 350,000 clones listed, about 88% were seen once; the top ten hold 2.5% to 3.5%. Study-level results: CD8+ and CD4+ T cells specific for spike reportedly responded with substantial breadth after vaccination. Spike-specific TCR breadth ran higher among vaccine recipients than placebo recipients.

Treatment reported: over 15 received Ad26.COV2.S at low or high dose, single or two shots; about 5 received placebo; per-sample allocation not given. Sampling was done on day 63 after the first vaccine or placebo injection. Ad26 vector vaccine expressed Wuhan-strain SARS-CoV-2 spike. In germline, CDR1 is DFQATT, CDR2 SNEGSKA (reference sequence). Trimming shortened V by 3 bases and J by 5 bases, and 10 bases separated the two germline ends. The CDR3 has 12 amino acids. This clone has a count of ten or more. Its matching antigen is unknown. This TCR derives from a person between 18 and 65 years old who received the Ad26.COV2.S COVID-19 vaccine or a placebo. The sample consisted of peripheral blood, taken in a trial of Ad26.COV2.S vaccine versus placebo. The chain couples TRBV20-1 to TRBJ1-1; maybe TRBD1 (5 bases). This CDR3 is CSASRGDTEAFF. Written as DNA, the CDR3 is TGCAGTGCTAGTCGGGGGGATACTGAAGCTTTCTTT.